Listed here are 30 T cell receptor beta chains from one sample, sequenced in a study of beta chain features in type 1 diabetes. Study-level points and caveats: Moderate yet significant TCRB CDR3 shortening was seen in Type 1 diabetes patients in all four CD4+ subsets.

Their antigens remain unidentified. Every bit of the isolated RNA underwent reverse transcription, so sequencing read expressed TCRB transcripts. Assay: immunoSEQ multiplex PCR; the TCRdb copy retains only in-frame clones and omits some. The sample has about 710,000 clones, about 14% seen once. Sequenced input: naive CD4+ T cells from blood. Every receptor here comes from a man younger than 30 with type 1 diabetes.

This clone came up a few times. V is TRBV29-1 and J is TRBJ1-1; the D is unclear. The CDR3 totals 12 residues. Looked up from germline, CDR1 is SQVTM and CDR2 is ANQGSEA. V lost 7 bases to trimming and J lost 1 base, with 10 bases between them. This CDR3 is CSGEQRNTEAFF. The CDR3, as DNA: TGCAGCGGCGAACAGAGGAACACTGAAGCTTTCTTT.

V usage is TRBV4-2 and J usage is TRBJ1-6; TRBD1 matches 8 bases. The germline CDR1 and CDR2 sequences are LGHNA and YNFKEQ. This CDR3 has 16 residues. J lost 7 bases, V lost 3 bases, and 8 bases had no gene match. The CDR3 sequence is CASSHPRGHGNSPLHF. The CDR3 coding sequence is TGTGCCAGCAGCCACCCCAGGGGGCACGGGAATTCACCCCTCCACTTT.

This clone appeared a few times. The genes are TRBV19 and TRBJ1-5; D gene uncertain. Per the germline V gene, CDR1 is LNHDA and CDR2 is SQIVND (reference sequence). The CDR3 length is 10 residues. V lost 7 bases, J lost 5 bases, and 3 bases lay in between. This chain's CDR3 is CASTDQPQHF. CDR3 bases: TGTGCCAGTACAGATCAGCCCCAGCATTTT. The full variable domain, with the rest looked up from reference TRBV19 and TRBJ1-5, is DGGITQSPKYLFRKEGQNVTLSCEQNLNHDAMYWYRQDPGQGLRLIYYSQIVNDFQKGDIAEGYSVSREKKESFPLTVTSAQKNPTAFYLCASTDQPQHFGDGTRLSIL.

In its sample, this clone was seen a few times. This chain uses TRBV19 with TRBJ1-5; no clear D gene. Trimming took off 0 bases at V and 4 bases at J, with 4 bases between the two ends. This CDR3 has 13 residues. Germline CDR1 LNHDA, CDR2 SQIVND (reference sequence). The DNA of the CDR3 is TGTGCCAGTAGTATAGATGGGAATCAGCCCCAGCATTTT. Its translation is CASSIDGNQPQHF.

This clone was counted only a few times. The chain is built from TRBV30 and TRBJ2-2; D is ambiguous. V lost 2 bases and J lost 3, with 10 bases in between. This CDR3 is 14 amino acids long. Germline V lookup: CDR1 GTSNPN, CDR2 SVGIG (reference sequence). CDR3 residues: CAWSRMTYTGELFF. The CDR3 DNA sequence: TGTGCCTGGAGTCGCATGACCTACACCGGGGAGCTGTTTTTT.

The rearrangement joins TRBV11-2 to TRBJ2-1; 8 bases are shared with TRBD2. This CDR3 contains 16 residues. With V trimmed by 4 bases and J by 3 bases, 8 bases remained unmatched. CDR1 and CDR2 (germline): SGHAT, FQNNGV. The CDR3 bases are TGTGCCAGCAGCTACCATAAGACTAGCGACTACAATGAGCAGTTCTTC. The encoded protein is CASSYHKTSDYNEQFF.

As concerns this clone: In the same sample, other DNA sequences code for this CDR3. CDR3 residues: CASSLNNEQFF. The DNA of the CDR3 is TGCGCCAGCAGCCTTAACAATGAGCAGTTCTTC. The chain couples TRBV5-1 to TRBJ2-1; D remains unclear. V was cut by 4 bases and J by 5 bases, with 4 bases left in between. This CDR3 spans 11 amino acids. The germline CDR1 and CDR2 sequences are SGHRS and YFSETQ. The variable domain in full, with the rest retrieved from reference TRBV5-1 and TRBJ2-1, is KAGVTQTPRYLIKTRGQQVTLSCSPISGHRSVSWYQQTPGQGLQFLFEYFSETQRNKGNFPGRFSGRQFSNSRSEMNVSTLELGDSALYLCASSLNNEQFFGPGTRLTVL.

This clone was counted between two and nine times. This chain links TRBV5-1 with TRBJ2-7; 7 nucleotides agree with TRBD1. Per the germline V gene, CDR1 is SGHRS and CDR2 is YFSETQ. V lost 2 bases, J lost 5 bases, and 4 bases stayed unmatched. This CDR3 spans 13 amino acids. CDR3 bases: TGCGCCAGCAGCTTACGCGACAGGGACGAGCAGTACTTC. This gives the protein CASSLRDRDEQYF.

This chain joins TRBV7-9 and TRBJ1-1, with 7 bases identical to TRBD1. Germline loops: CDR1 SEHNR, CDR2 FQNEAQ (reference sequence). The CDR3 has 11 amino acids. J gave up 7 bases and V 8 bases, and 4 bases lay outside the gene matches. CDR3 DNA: TGTGCCAGCGCAGGACAGGTTGAAGCTTTCTTT. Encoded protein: CASAGQVEAFF.

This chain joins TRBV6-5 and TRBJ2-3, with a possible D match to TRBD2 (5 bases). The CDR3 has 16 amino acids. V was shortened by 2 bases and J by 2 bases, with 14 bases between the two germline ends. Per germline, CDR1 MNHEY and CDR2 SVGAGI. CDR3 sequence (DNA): TGTGCCAGCAGTTACAACCGGGGATACATCACAGATACGCAGTATTTT. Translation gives CASSYNRGYITDTQYF.

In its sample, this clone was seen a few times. The CDR3, as DNA: TGTGCCATCAGTGAAATCGGACAGACCACAGATACGCAGTATTTT. It yields the protein CAISEIGQTTDTQYF. The V and J genes are TRBV10-3 and TRBJ2-3; TRBD1 is a possible D gene (6 bases). CDR1 is ENHRY and CDR2 is SYGVKD in the germline V gene. This CDR3 has 15 residues. V lost 3 bases and J 2 bases, leaving 12 bases between the germline ends.

CDR3 DNA sequence: TGCGCCAGCAGCCCAGGGGGCTATGGCTACACCTTC. This translates into CASSPGGYGYTF. The chain is built from TRBV5-1 and TRBJ1-2; 7 bases map to TRBD1. In germline, CDR1 is SGHRS, CDR2 YFSETQ. The CDR3 totals 12 residues. With V trimmed by 4 bases and J by 4 bases, 1 base remained unmatched.

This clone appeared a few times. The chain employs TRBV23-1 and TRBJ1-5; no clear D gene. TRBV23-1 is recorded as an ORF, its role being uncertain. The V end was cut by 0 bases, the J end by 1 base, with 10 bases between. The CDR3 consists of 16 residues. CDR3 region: CASSQSERVSNQPQHF. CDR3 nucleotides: TGCGCCAGCAGTCAATCGGAGAGGGTGAGCAATCAGCCCCAGCATTTT.

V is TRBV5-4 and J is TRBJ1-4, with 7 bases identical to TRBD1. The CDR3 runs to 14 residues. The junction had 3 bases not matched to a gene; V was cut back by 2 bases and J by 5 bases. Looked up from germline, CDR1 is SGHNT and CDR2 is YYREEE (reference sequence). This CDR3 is CASSFETGNEKLFF. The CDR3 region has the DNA TGTGCCAGCAGCTTCGAGACAGGGAATGAAAAACTGTTTTTT.

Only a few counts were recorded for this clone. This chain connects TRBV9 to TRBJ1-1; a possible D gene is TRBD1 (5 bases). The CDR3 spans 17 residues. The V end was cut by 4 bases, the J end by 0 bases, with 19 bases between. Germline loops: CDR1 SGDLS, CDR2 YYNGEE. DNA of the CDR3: TGTGCCAGCAGCCGAGTCGGGCATGGGGGGTTGAACACTGAAGCTTTCTTT. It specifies CASSRVGHGGLNTEAFF.

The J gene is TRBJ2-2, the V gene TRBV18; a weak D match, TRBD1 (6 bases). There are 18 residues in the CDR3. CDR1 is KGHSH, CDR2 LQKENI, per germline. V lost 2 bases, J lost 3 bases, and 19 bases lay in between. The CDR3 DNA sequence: TGTGCCAGCTCACCAGGTGGGGGCGTGGATCGTTACACCGGGGAGCTGTTTTTT. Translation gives CASSPGGGVDRYTGELFF.

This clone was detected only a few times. The CDR3 is CASSFAGPMETQYF. CDR3 in DNA: TGCGCCAGCAGCTTCGCCGGGCCCATGGAGACCCAGTACTTC. This chain links TRBV5-1 with TRBJ2-5; D remains unclear. V shed 2 bases and J shed 5 bases, with 13 bases lying between them. This CDR3 spans 14 amino acids. The germline V gene has CDR1 SGHRS and CDR2 YFSETQ.

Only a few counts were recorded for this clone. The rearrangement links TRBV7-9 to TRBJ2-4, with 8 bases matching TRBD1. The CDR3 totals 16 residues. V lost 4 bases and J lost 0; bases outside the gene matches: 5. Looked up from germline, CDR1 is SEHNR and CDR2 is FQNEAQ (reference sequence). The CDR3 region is CASSSWTGLAKNIQYF. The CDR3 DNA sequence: TGTGCCAGCAGCTCCTGGACAGGGCTAGCCAAAAACATTCAGTACTTC.

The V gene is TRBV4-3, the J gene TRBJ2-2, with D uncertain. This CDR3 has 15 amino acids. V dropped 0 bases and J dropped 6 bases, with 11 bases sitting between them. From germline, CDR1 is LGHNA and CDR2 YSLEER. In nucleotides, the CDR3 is TGCGCCAGCAGCCAAGATAGAGAGGTTGCCGGGGAGCTGTTTTTT. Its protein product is CASSQDREVAGELFF.

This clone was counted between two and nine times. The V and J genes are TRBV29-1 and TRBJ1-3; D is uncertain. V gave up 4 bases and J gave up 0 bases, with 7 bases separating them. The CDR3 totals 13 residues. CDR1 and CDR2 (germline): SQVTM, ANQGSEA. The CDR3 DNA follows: TGCAGCGTTGTTCGCGGCTCTGGAAACACCATATATTTT. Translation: CSVVRGSGNTIYF.

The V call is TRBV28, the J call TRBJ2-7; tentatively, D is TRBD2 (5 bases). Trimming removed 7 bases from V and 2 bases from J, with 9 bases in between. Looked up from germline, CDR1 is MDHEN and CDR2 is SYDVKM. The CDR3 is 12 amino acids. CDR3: CASTGSPYEQYF. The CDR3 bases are TGTGCCAGCACGGGGTCCCCCTACGAGCAGTACTTC.

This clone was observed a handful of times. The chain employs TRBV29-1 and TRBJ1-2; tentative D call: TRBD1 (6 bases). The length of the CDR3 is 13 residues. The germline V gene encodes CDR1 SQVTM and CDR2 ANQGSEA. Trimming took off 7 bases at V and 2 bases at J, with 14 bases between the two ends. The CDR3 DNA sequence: TGCAGCGCATGGCGGCAGGGGAACTATGGCTACACCTTC. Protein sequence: CSAWRQGNYGYTF.

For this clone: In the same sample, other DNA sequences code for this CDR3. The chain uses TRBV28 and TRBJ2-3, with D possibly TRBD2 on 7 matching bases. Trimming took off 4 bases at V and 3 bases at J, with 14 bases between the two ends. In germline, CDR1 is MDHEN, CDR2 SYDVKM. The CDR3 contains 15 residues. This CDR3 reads CASSSGGLGTDTQYF. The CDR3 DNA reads TGTGCCAGCAGTTCCGGGGGGCTAGGGACAGATACGCAGTATTTT.

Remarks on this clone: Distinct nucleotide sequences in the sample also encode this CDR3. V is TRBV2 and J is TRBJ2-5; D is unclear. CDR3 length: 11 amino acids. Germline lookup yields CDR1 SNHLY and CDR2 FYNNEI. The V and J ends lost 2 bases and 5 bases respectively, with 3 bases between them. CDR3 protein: CASSELETQYF. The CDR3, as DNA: TGTGCCAGCAGTGAACTGGAGACCCAGTACTTC. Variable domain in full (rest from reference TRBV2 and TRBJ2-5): EPEVTQTPSHQVTQMGQEVILRCVPISNHLYFYWYRQILGQKVEFLVSFYNNEISEKSEIFDDQFSVERPDGSNFTLKIRSTKLEDSAMYFCASSELETQYFGPGTRLLVL.

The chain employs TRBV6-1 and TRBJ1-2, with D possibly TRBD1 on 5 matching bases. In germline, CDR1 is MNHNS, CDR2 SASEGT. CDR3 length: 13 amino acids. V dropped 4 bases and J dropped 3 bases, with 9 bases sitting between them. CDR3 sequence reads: CASSVTGYYGYTF. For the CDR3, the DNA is TGTGCCAGCAGTGTCACAGGATACTATGGCTACACCTTC.

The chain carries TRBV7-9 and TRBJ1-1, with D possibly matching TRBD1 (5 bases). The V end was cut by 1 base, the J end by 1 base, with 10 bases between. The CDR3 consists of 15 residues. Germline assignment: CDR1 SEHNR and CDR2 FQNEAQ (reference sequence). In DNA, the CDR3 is TGTGCCAGCAGCTTAGGATACGGGACGAACACTGAAGCTTTCTTT. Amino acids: CASSLGYGTNTEAFF.

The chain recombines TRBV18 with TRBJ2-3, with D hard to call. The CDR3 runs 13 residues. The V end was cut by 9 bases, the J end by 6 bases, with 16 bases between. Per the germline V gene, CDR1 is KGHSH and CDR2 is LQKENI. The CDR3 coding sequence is TGTGCCAGTTCAGAGAGACAAGTGGATACGCAGTATTTT. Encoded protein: CASSERQVDTQYF.

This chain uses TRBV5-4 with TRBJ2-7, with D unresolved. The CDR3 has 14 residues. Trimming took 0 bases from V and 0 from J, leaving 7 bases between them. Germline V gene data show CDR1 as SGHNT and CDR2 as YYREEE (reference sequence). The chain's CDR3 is CASSLGAPSYEQYF. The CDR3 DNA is TGTGCCAGCAGCTTGGGGGCACCCTCCTACGAGCAGTACTTC.

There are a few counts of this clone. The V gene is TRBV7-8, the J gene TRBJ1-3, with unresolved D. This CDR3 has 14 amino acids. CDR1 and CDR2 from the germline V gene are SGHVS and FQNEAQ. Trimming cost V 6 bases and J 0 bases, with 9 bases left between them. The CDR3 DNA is TGTGCCAGCAGGGCGGGCCGCTCTGGAAACACCATATATTTT. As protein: CASRAGRSGNTIYF. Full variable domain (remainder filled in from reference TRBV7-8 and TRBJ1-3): GAGVSQSPRYKVAKRGQDVALRCDPISGHVSLFWYQQALGQGPEFLTYFQNEAQLDKSGLPSDRFFAERPEGSVSTLKIQRTQQEDSAVYLCASRAGRSGNTIYFGEGSWLTVV.

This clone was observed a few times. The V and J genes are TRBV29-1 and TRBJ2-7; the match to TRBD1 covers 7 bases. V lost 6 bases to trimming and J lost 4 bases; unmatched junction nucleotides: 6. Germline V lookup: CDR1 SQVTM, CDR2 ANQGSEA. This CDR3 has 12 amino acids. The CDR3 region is CSVGDRAYEQYF. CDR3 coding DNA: TGCAGCGTCGGAGACAGGGCTTACGAGCAGTACTTC.